The 5 T cell receptor beta chains in this list originate from one sample, sequenced in a study of T cell repertoires in cytomegalovirus infection. TCRdb itself ran the reads through MiXCR, one entry per CDR3 protein. The profile shows around 740,000 distinct CDR3 sequences, 35% to 45% of them singletons. Sequencing input: PBMCs. All receptors come from a human donor in good health (CMV status not recorded). Some clones in this sample may be carry-over from other donors' samples.

This clonotype was recorded a few times. This chain uses TRBV6-5 with TRBJ2-7, with D possibly TRBD2 on 5 matching bases. Trimming left V 0 bases short and J 11 bases short, with 20 bases between. The germline V gene has CDR1 MNHEY and CDR2 SVGAGI. CDR3 size: 15 residues. Here the CDR3 reads CASSYSPDSGKVKYF. CDR3 nucleotide sequence: TGTGCCAGCAGTTACTCGCCCGACTCGGGAAAGGTTAAGTACTTC.

Details on this clonotype: A junction end diverges from the germline sequence, so it may reflect a read error. The J gene is TRBJ2-5, the V gene TRBV4-2; 10 bases fit TRBD2. Germline V CDR1 and CDR2: LGHNA, YNFKEQ. The CDR3 runs 17 residues. CDR3 sequence (DNA): TGTGCCAGCATCCAAGATGCACTAGCGGGGATCCGGGAGACCCAGTACTTC. It is translated as CASIQDALAGIRETQYF.

This clonotype was counted once. The CDR3 loop is CASSARGSGSTDTQYF. For the CDR3, the DNA is TGTGCCAGTAGCGCCCGGGGCTCAGGTAGCACAGATACGCAGTATTTT. J is TRBJ2-3 and V is TRBV19; perhaps D is TRBD1 or TRBD2 (5 bases each). This CDR3 has 16 amino acids. The germline CDR1 and CDR2 sequences are LNHDA and SQIVND (reference sequence). The V end lost 6 bases, the J end lost 0 bases, and 16 bases lay between the germline ends.

This chain joins TRBV5-4 and TRBJ2-1; D possibly uses TRBD1 or TRBD2 (5 bases each). V was pared by 3 bases and J by 9 bases, with 13 bases between. The germline V gene encodes CDR1 SGHNT and CDR2 YYREEE (reference sequence). The CDR3 length is 13 residues. CDR3 region: CASSSEAGGEQFF. DNA of the CDR3: TGTGCCAGCAGCTCGGAGGCTGGGGGTGAGCAGTTCTTC.

The chain uses TRBV11-2 and TRBJ2-7, with 9 bases lining up with TRBD1. The V and J ends lost 1 base and 2 bases, in that order; junction bases with no gene match: 3. This CDR3 comprises 15 residues. Per the germline V gene, CDR1 is SGHAT and CDR2 is FQNNGV. The CDR3 here is CASSLGRTGAYEQYF. CDR3 nucleotide sequence: TGTGCCAGCAGCTTAGGTCGGACAGGGGCCTACGAGCAGTACTTC.